This TCR beta chain is from a study of CD8+CD57+ T cells in acquired aplastic anemia. In the study overall: Across the sorted CD4+ and CD8+ cells, DNA amounts averaged roughly 3 ug.

This clonotype has ten or more counts. Its antigen remains unidentified. According to the study, genomic DNA was the template for TCR beta VDJ and CDR3 profiling. TCRdb called the reads again in MiXCR, with one record for every CDR3 protein. The sample gives hundreds of thousands of distinct CDR3 sequences, about two thirds of which show up once; 4% is in the top ten. The CDR3 is 14 residues long. Germline V gene sequence: CDR1 LNHDA, CDR2 SQIVND (reference sequence). V trimming: 5 bases; J trimming: 0 bases; junction bases outside the gene matches: 3. Findings of the study overall: A significant difference in CD8+ Simpson's diversity between patients and controls was not found. Patients and controls had in common twenty-nine CD8+ CDR3 sequences.

The sequenced sample consisted of sorted CD4+, CD8+, or CD8+CD57+ T cells (not recorded which) from PBMCs. This rearrangement joins TRBV19 to TRBJ2-7; 8 bases agree with TRBD2. The TCR was taken from a human donor in good health, serving as a control. CDR3 protein: CASSPGGISYEQYF. Written as DNA, the CDR3 is TGTGCCAGTAGTCCGGGGGGGATCTCCTACGAGCAGTACTTC.